This T cell receptor (beta chain) was documented in a study of T cells in Graves' hyperthyroidism and ophthalmopathy. General study findings and limits: Most thyroid-expanded clonotypes above 0.001 were also found in blood. Progression to ophthalmopathy was predicted a median of roughly 6.8 months early.

The PBMCs were taken from approximately 11 ml of fresh peripheral blood. The TCR beta CDR3 regions underwent amplification using RNA transcripts as the source. Initially, a first-round RT-PCR of the TCR CDR3 employed the HTBI primer set. MiXCR, run by TCRdb on the multiplex PCR reads, gives a single entry per CDR3 protein. The sample contains a few hundred thousand distinct CDR3 sequences, approximately 16% of which appear only once. V was clipped by 4 bases and J by 6 bases, with 16 bases between them. The CDR3 contains 15 residues. Germline V CDR1 and CDR2: MNHNS, SASEGT. This clonotype has at least ten counts. Its antigen is not identified.

The chain combines TRBV6-1 with TRBJ1-5; D perhaps matches TRBD1 (5 bases). This TCR came from a woman between 50 and 59 years old with Graves' hyperthyroidism that later progressed to Graves' ophthalmopathy. Sequencing was performed on blood. The CDR3 spells CASSADGGVGQPQHF. The CDR3 region has the DNA TGTGCCAGCAGTGCTGATGGAGGGGTCGGTCAGCCCCAGCATTTT.